The present entry profiles one T cell receptor beta chain with its context. The antigen is not known. The PCR used 60 Vbeta and 13 Jbeta primers. Method: immunoSEQ multiplex PCR; TCRdb's copy keeps in-frame clones and lacks some. The table has about 150,000 clones, more than 75% seen once. The entry originates in a study of cytomegalovirus exposure and HLA in healthy donors. General study points: What a later analysis reportedly showed was that an Asian-associated ancestry cluster had fewer N-insertions than the approximately 670-donor mean. In a later analysis, TCR association rates varied by HLA locus: DRB1 most, HLA-C fewest.

This TCR derives from a woman in her forties in good health and CMV-seronegative. Sequencing input: PBMCs.

CDR3 protein: CASSSGDRAGGYTF. The CDR3 bases are TGCGCCAGCAGCTCGGGAGACAGGGCGGGGGGCTACACCTTC. The chain uses TRBV5-1 and TRBJ1-2, with 7 bases lining up with TRBD1. Germline loops: CDR1 SGHRS, CDR2 YFSETQ. This CDR3 is 14 amino acids long. V shed 3 bases, J shed 8 bases, and the junction held 10 bases outside the gene matches. Full variable domain (outside the CDR3, taken from reference TRBV5-1 and TRBJ1-2): KAGVTQTPRYLIKTRGQQVTLSCSPISGHRSVSWYQQTPGQGLQFLFEYFSETQRNKGNFPGRFSGRQFSNSRSEMNVSTLELGDSALYLCASSSGDRAGGYTFGSGTRLTVV.